Given below is one TCR beta chain in context. The antigen remains unidentified. Genomic DNA belonging to each subset was distributed in equal measure over several immunoSEQ plates. Generated by immunoSEQ multiplex PCR, the TCRdb table keeps only in-frame clones and is missing some. This sample has about 1.9 million clones, with just over 90% found just once. These data belong to a study of shared clonotypes between healthy human individuals. Overall study results and limits: Tissue TCR repertoires likely differ from these blood-only repertoires. A few donors had roughly 5% of their naive CD4 clonotypes in common.

Cells designated naive CD8 were CD45RO-negative and were positively selected for CCR7, with terminally differentiated effector memory CD45RA+ cells excluded. Healthy HIV-negative adults without recent acute infections or vaccinations served as donors. The CDR3 has 15 residues. The germline V and J ends were trimmed by 8 bases and 0 bases, with 14 bases remaining between them. Germline V gene lookup returns CDR1 SGHVS and CDR2 FNYEAQ. The sequence derives from a man between 18 and 29 years old in good health. Some clones in this sample may be carry-over from other donors' samples. The material sequenced was naive CD8+ T cells from PBMCs. This chain links TRBV7-6 with TRBJ2-1, with D possibly matching TRBD2 (5 bases). The CDR3 DNA reads as TGTGCCAGCGGGAAAGAGGAGGACTCCTACAATGAGCAGTTCTTC. The encoded protein is CASGKEEDSYNEQFF.